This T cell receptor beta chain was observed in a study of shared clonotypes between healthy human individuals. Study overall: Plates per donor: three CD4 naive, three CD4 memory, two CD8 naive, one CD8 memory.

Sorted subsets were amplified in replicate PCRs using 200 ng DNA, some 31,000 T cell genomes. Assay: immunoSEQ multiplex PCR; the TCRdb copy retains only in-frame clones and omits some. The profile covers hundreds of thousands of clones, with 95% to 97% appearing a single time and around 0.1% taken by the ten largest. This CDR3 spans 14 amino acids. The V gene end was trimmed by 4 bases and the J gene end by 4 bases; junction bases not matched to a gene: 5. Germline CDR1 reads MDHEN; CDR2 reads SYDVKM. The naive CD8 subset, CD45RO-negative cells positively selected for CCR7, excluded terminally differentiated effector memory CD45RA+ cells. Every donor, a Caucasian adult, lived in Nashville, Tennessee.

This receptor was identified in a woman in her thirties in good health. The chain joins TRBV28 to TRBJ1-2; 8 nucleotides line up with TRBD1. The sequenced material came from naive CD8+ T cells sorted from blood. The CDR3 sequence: CASSWTGSGYGYTF. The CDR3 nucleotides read TGTGCCAGCAGTTGGACAGGGTCAGGCTATGGCTACACCTTC.